This T cell receptor beta chain is drawn from a study of early T cells in non-severe SARS-CoV-2 infection. Overall study context: It was bulk RNA from unsorted whole blood that was sequenced, and the chains were unpaired. General study findings and limits: Matching against VDJdb likely underestimated virus-specific expansions, favoring anti-spike CD8.

In the library, individual cDNA molecules carried attached unique molecular identifiers. TCRdb re-called the 5' RACE reads with MiXCR, one entry per CDR3 protein. The table records around 63,000 distinct CDR3 sequences, approximately 12% of them present only once. Per germline, CDR1 SGHDT and CDR2 YYEEEE. This CDR3 is built from 14 residues. The V end lost 3 bases, the J end lost 2 bases, and 11 bases lay between the germline ends. With respect to this clonotype: Its target is not known.

The chain is built from TRBV5-6 and TRBJ1-2; a possible D gene is TRBD1 (6 bases). The clonotype was recovered from an adult who was a healthcare worker with PCR-confirmed SARS-CoV-2 infection or an uninfected control (not recorded which). The sample taken for sequencing was whole blood. CDR3 DNA sequence: TGTGCCAGCAGCTCCCCGACAGGCAACTATGGCTACACCTTC. Translation: CASSSPTGNYGYTF.